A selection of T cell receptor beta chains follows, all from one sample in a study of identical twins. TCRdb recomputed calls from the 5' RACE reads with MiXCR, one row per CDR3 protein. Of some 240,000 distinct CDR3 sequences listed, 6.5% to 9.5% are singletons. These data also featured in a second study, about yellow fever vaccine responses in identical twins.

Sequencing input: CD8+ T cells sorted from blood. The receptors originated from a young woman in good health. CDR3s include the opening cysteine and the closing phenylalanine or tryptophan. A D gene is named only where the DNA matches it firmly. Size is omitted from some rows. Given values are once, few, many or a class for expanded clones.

CDR3 DNA: TGCGCCAGCAGCTTCGGGACAGGGGGCATCGACGAGCAGTACTTC
CDR3 protein: CASSFGTGGIDEQYF
D gene: TRBD1
V gene: TRBV5-1
clone size: few
J gene: TRBJ2-7

CDR3 DNA: TGTGCCAGCAGCCTAGATAGTGCCACCGGGCCATGGGCATACGAGCAGTACTTC
CDR3 protein: CASSLDSATGPWAYEQYF
D gene: NA
V gene: TRBV11-1
clone size: few
J gene: TRBJ2-7

CDR3 DNA: TGTGCCAGCAGCTTCTCGGAAGGCAATGAGCAGTTCTTC
CDR3 protein: CASSFSEGNEQFF
D gene: NA
V gene: TRBV11-1
clone size: NA
J gene: TRBJ2-1

CDR3 DNA: TGTGCCAGCAGCTTACGGACAGGGAGATACGAGCAGTACTTC
CDR3 protein: CASSLRTGRYEQYF
D gene: TRBD1
V gene: TRBV11-2
clone size: few
J gene: TRBJ2-7

CDR3 DNA: TGTGCCAGCAGTTACCAGTATCCGGTGGCCCACTATGGCTACACCTTC
CDR3 protein: CASSYQYPVAHYGYTF
D gene: NA
V gene: TRBV6-2/TRBV6-3
clone size: NA
J gene: TRBJ1-2

CDR3 DNA: TGTGCCAGCAGCTCCGAGGGACAGACCTACGAGCAGTACTTC
CDR3 protein: CASSSEGQTYEQYF
D gene: TRBD1
V gene: TRBV7-9
clone size: NA
J gene: TRBJ2-7

CDR3 DNA: TGCAGCGTCTTCACTCGAGTTACCTACGAGCAGTACTTC
CDR3 protein: CSVFTRVTYEQYF
D gene: NA
V gene: TRBV29-1
clone size: many
J gene: TRBJ2-7

CDR3 DNA: TGCAGTGCTAGGTACCGCGGGAAAAGCTCCTACAATGAGCAGTTCTTC
CDR3 protein: CSARYRGKSSYNEQFF
D gene: NA
V gene: TRBV20-1
clone size: NA
J gene: TRBJ2-1

CDR3 DNA: TGTGCCAGCAGTCTTGAGACGAGGGCAGGCGAGCAGTACTTC
CDR3 protein: CASSLETRAGEQYF
D gene: NA
V gene: TRBV28
clone size: NA
J gene: TRBJ2-7

CDR3 DNA: TGTGCCAGCAGCCCCCCCGAGGGGGGGGGCGTGAGGAATGAGCAGTTCTTC
CDR3 protein: CASSPPEGGGVRNEQFF
D gene: NA
V gene: TRBV9
clone size: many
J gene: TRBJ2-1

CDR3 DNA: TGTGCCAGCAGTTCCCGCGACAGGGAAGCTTTCTTT
CDR3 protein: CASSSRDREAFF
D gene: NA
V gene: TRBV6-2/TRBV6-3
clone size: many
J gene: TRBJ1-1

CDR3 DNA: TGTGCCAGCAGTTTAGGACCGGAAACAGATACGCAGTATTTT
CDR3 protein: CASSLGPETDTQYF
D gene: NA
V gene: TRBV12-3/TRBV12-4
clone size: many
J gene: TRBJ2-3

CDR3 DNA: TGCAGCGTTGAAGATCTAGGTAGCGGGAGAGGGACAAATGAGCAGTTCTTC
CDR3 protein: CSVEDLGSGRGTNEQFF
D gene: TRBD2
V gene: TRBV29-1
clone size: few
J gene: TRBJ2-1

CDR3 DNA: TGCGCCAGCAGCCAAGAACTAGGGTCGTACAATGAGCAGTTCTTC
CDR3 protein: CASSQELGSYNEQFF
D gene: NA
V gene: TRBV4-1
clone size: few
J gene: TRBJ2-1

CDR3 DNA: TGCAGTGCTGTCCAACTAGGGGGCTTATCGGCAGATACGCAGTATTTT
CDR3 protein: CSAVQLGGLSADTQYF
D gene: TRBD1
V gene: TRBV20-1
clone size: few
J gene: TRBJ2-3

CDR3 DNA: TGTGCCAGCAGCTTGGGGTTTTGGTTTAGGAGACTAGCAGGGAGGGTGGACTACAATGAGCAGTTCTTC
CDR3 protein: CASSLGFWFRRLAGRVDYNEQFF
D gene: TRBD2
V gene: TRBV5-4
clone size: few
J gene: TRBJ2-1

CDR3 DNA: TGCGCCAGCAGTTCTCAGGGGGAGTTTGATGGCTACACCTTC
CDR3 protein: CASSSQGEFDGYTF
D gene: TRBD1
V gene: TRBV5-1
clone size: few
J gene: TRBJ1-2

CDR3 DNA: TGTGCCAGCCGGGGGAGAGGGGAGAGCGATGGCTACACCTTC
CDR3 protein: CASRGRGESDGYTF
D gene: NA
V gene: TRBV6-4
clone size: few
J gene: TRBJ1-2

CDR3 DNA: TGTGCCAGCAGCCAAGCTCTAGCGACCTACGAGCAGTACTTC
CDR3 protein: CASSQALATYEQYF
D gene: NA
V gene: TRBV14
clone size: NA
J gene: TRBJ2-7

CDR3 DNA: TGTGCCACCAGCAGCTTTAACTATGTCTACACCTTC
CDR3 protein: CATSSFNYVYTF
D gene: NA
V gene: TRBV15
clone size: NA
J gene: TRBJ1-2

CDR3 DNA: TGCAGCGTTGAATTGGGACACCTTCAGGGGAGCACTGAAGCTTTCTTT
CDR3 protein: CSVELGHLQGSTEAFF
D gene: NA
V gene: TRBV29-1
clone size: many
J gene: TRBJ1-1

CDR3 DNA: TGTGCCAGCAGTAACCGGGACATAATCTCTGGGGCCAACGTCCTGACTTTC
CDR3 protein: CASSNRDIISGANVLTF
D gene: NA
V gene: TRBV6-5
clone size: NA
J gene: TRBJ2-6

CDR3 DNA: TGTGCCAGCAGCTCCTCCCACGGGGTGTACAATGAGCAGTTCTTC
CDR3 protein: CASSSSHGVYNEQFF
D gene: NA
V gene: TRBV11-2
clone size: few
J gene: TRBJ2-1

CDR3 DNA: TGTGCCAGCAGCTTAGCGCACCCTGGACTAGCGGGGGCATACAATGAGCAGTTCTTC
CDR3 protein: CASSLAHPGLAGAYNEQFF
D gene: TRBD2
V gene: TRBV11-1
clone size: NA
J gene: TRBJ2-1

CDR3 DNA: TGTGCCACTAAGGACCGGGCCCACCTAGACATTCAGTACTTC
CDR3 protein: CATKDRAHLDIQYF
D gene: NA
V gene: TRBV12-3/TRBV12-4
clone size: many
J gene: TRBJ2-4

CDR3 DNA: TGTGCTAGTGGTTTGACCGGACAGGGGGCAAGCACAGATACGCAGTATTTT
CDR3 protein: CASGLTGQGASTDTQYF
D gene: TRBD1
V gene: TRBV12-5
clone size: few
J gene: TRBJ2-3

CDR3 DNA: TGTGCCAGCAGCCAAAATAGGCGGCCGGGGACAGGAAAAAGCACCGGGGAGCTGTTTTTT
CDR3 protein: CASSQNRRPGTGKSTGELFF
D gene: TRBD1
V gene: TRBV14
clone size: many
J gene: TRBJ2-2

CDR3 DNA: TGTGCTAGCAGCCCTGGGAGCGAAATTGAGATGTACCAAGAGACCCAGTACTTC
CDR3 protein: CASSPGSEIEMYQETQYF
D gene: NA
V gene: TRBV7-7
clone size: few
J gene: TRBJ2-5

CDR3 DNA: TGCGCCAGCAGTCCGGGTCGTTTTGAGGGCTCACCCCTCCACTTT
CDR3 protein: CASSPGRFEGSPLHF
D gene: NA
V gene: TRBV4-3
clone size: NA
J gene: TRBJ1-6

CDR3 DNA: TGTGCCAGCAGCTTATATGTCTCCTACAATGAGCAGTTCTTC
CDR3 protein: CASSLYVSYNEQFF
D gene: NA
V gene: TRBV7-9
clone size: NA
J gene: TRBJ2-1

CDR3 DNA: TGTGCCAGCAGCCAAGCCGGACAGGAAGTCTACGAGCAGTACTTC
CDR3 protein: CASSQAGQEVYEQYF
D gene: TRBD1
V gene: TRBV11-2
clone size: few
J gene: TRBJ2-7

CDR3 DNA: TGTGCCAGCAGCTTAGTTCCTAGCTTGGATGAGCAGTTCTTC
CDR3 protein: CASSLVPSLDEQFF
D gene: NA
V gene: TRBV7-9
clone size: once
J gene: TRBJ2-1

CDR3 DNA: TGCGCCAGCAGCTTCGGGATAACAGGGGATACGCAGTATTTT
CDR3 protein: CASSFGITGDTQYF
D gene: NA
V gene: TRBV5-1
clone size: NA
J gene: TRBJ2-3

CDR3 DNA: TGTGCCAGCAGCACTAGCGGGAGGTTCGCCGGGGAGCTGTTTTTT
CDR3 protein: CASSTSGRFAGELFF
D gene: TRBD2
V gene: TRBV6-2/TRBV6-3
clone size: few
J gene: TRBJ2-2

CDR3 DNA: TGCAGTGCTAGAGATCGGGGCGGGGGGTCCCCCTCGGAGCAGTACTTC
CDR3 protein: CSARDRGGGSPSEQYF
D gene: TRBD2
V gene: TRBV20-1
clone size: many
J gene: TRBJ2-7

CDR3 DNA: TGCAGTGCTAGGACCAATGGGTACGAGCAGTACTTC
CDR3 protein: CSARTNGYEQYF
D gene: NA
V gene: TRBV20-1
clone size: few
J gene: TRBJ2-7

CDR3 DNA: TGTGCCAGCAGTGACTCGGCGGGGGGCGCAGATACGCAGTATTTT
CDR3 protein: CASSDSAGGADTQYF
D gene: TRBD2
V gene: TRBV6-4
clone size: many
J gene: TRBJ2-3

CDR3 DNA: TGTGCCAGCAGTTACGGGGCAGGGGCCTACGAGCAGTACTTC
CDR3 protein: CASSYGAGAYEQYF
D gene: NA
V gene: TRBV6-5
clone size: many
J gene: TRBJ2-7

CDR3 DNA: TGTGCCAGCAGTGAACAAGCGAGCTCCTACAATGAGCAGTTCTTC
CDR3 protein: CASSEQASSYNEQFF
D gene: NA
V gene: TRBV2
clone size: NA
J gene: TRBJ2-1

CDR3 DNA: TGTGCCAGCAGTCCCCCGTGGGTTGTTAACAATGAGCAGTTCTTC
CDR3 protein: CASSPPWVVNNEQFF
D gene: NA
V gene: TRBV27
clone size: many
J gene: TRBJ2-1

CDR3 DNA: TGTGCCACCAGCCGGACAGGAACCTACAATGAGCAGTTCTTC
CDR3 protein: CATSRTGTYNEQFF
D gene: TRBD1
V gene: TRBV15
clone size: few
J gene: TRBJ2-1

CDR3 DNA: TGTGCCATCAGTGAGCCCCAGGTGGAGACAGGGGCCCTGCTATATGGCTACACCTTC
CDR3 protein: CAISEPQVETGALLYGYTF
D gene: TRBD1
V gene: TRBV10-3
clone size: NA
J gene: TRBJ1-2

CDR3 DNA: TGCAGTGCTACGTCCGGGACTAGCGTAGCCTACAATGAGCAGTTCTTC
CDR3 protein: CSATSGTSVAYNEQFF
D gene: TRBD2
V gene: TRBV20-1
clone size: NA
J gene: TRBJ2-1

CDR3 DNA: TGTGCCAGCAGCCCAAGGGACTTTCCGGCCAATGAGCAGTTCTTC
CDR3 protein: CASSPRDFPANEQFF
D gene: NA
V gene: TRBV7-9
clone size: few
J gene: TRBJ2-1

CDR3 DNA: TGTGCCAGCAGTGAAGCTAAGGGCCCCCCCTACGAGCAGTACTTC
CDR3 protein: CASSEAKGPPYEQYF
D gene: NA
V gene: TRBV6-1
clone size: few
J gene: TRBJ2-7

CDR3 DNA: TGTGCCAGCATTTCACCCGAAGACAGGGCGGGGGGCTACACCTTC
CDR3 protein: CASISPEDRAGGYTF
D gene: TRBD1
V gene: TRBV6-5
clone size: NA
J gene: TRBJ1-2

CDR3 DNA: TGTGCCAGCACCAAGTGGGGACAGGGGGCTTACGAGCAGTACTTC
CDR3 protein: CASTKWGQGAYEQYF
D gene: TRBD1
V gene: TRBV28
clone size: few
J gene: TRBJ2-7